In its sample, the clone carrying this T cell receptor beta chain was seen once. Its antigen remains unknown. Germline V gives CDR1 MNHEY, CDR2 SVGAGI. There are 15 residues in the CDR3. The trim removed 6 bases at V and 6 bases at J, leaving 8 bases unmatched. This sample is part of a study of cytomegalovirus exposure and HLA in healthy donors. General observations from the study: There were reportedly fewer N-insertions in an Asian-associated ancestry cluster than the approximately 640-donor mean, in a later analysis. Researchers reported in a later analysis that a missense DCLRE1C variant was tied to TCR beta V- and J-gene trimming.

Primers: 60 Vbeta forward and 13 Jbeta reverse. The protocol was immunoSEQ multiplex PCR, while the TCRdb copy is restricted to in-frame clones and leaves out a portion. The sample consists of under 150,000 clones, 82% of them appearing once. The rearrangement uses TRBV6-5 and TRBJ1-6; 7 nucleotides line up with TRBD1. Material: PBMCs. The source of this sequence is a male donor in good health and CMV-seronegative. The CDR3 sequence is CASSLSQGVNSPLHF. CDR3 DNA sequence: TGTGCCAGCAGCCTAAGCCAGGGGGTTAATTCACCCCTCCACTTT.